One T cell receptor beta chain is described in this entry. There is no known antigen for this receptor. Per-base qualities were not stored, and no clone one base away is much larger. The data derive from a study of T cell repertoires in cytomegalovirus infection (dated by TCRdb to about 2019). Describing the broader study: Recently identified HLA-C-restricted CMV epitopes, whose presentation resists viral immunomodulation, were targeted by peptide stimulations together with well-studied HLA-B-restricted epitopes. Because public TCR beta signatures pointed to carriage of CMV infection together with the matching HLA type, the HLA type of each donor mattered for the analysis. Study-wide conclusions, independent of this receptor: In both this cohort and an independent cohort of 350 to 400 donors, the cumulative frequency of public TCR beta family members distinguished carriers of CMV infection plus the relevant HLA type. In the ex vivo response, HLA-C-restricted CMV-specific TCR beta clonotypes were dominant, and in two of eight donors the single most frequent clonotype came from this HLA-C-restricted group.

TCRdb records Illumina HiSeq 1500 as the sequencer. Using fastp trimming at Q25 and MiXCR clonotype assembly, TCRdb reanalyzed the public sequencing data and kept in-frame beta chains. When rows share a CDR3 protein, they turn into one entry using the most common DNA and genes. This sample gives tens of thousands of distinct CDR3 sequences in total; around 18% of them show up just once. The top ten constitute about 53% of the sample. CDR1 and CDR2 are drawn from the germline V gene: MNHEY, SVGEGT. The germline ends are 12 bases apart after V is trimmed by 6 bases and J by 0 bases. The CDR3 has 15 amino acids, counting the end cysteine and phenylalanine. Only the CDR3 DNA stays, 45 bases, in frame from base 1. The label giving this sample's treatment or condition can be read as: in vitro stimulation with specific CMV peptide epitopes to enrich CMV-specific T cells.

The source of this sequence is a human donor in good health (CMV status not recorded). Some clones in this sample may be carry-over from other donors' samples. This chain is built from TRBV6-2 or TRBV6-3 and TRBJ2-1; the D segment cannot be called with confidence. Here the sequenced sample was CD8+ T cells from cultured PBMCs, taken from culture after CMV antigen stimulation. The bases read TGTGCCAGCAGCCAAGGGCGGAACTCCTACAATGAGCAGTTCTTC. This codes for CASSQGRNSYNEQFF.